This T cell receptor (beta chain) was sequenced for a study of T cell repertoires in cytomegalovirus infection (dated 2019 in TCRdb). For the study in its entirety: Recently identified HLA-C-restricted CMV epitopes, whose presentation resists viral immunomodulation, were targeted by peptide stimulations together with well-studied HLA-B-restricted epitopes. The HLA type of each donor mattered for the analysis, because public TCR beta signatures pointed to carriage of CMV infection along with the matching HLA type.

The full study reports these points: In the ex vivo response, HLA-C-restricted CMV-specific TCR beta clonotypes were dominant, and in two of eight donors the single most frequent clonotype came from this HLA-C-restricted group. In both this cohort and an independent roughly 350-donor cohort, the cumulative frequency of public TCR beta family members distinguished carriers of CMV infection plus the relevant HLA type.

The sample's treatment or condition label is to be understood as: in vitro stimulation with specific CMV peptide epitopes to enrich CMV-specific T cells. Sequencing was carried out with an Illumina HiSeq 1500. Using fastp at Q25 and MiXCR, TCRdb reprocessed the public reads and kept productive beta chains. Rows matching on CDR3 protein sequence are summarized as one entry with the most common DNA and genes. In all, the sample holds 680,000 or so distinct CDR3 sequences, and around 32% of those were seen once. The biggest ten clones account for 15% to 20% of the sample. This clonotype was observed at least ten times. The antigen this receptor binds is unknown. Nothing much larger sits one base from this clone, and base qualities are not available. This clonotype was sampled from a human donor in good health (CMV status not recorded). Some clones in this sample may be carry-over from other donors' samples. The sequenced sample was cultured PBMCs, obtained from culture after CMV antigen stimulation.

This receptor carries the CDR3 CASSPRGRPLDTQYF. The nucleotide sequence reads as follows: TGTGCCAGCAGTCCACGAGGCCGACCGTTGGATACGCAGTATTTT. The chain joins TRBV28 to TRBJ2-3; no D gene can be assigned with confidence. The CDR3, cysteine through phenylalanine, is 15 amino acids long. Of all the DNA, just the CDR3 is kept, 45 bases in frame from base 1. Trimming takes 5 bases from V and 6 bases from J, and the germline ends sit 18 bases apart. Per the germline V gene, MDHEN is the CDR1 and SYDVKM is the CDR2.